This T cell receptor (beta chain) was obtained from a study of blood T cell repertoires in COVID-19 (dated by TCRdb to 2018 to 2021). A note on the overall study: Samples from collaborators originated in the United States, Italy and Spain and spanned both the acute and convalescent phases of COVID-19. The material from the prospective study consisted of cDNA or gDNA derived from T cells, B-cell-depleted T cells, or PBMCs. The dataset comprised deeply sampled blood TCRbeta repertoires from subjects exposed to, actively infected with, or recovered from COVID-19. The repertoires were released in a freely available public database intended as a resource for research on the immune response to SARS-CoV-2. The samples were drawn from the first 160 participants of the ongoing ImmuneRACE study and from 1,254 subjects provided by 6 global collaborators. The sample metadata nearly always contained a de-identified subject ID, COVID-19 status, age in years and sex. Where HLA class I and class II types were available, the types were taken from metadata supplied by the sample provider, not from assay-based typing.

With respect to this clone: The clone's antigen remains unknown. No clone much larger than this one lies a single base away; base qualities are absent.

TCRbeta CDR3 regions were amplified from genomic DNA by means of the immunoSEQ Assay, a bias-controlled multiplex PCR. Per the authors' processing: Within the assay, amplification of reference gene primers was used to estimate how many nucleated cells each sample contained. To quantify the absolute abundance of each unique TCRbeta CDR3 rearrangement, sequence reads were collapsed and filtered. For each sample, productive Simpson clonality was calculated as the square root of Simpson's diversity index across productive rearrangements. Imported from immuneACCESS, the table was reduced by TCRdb to in-frame sequences with V and J called. These copies leave out some clones; in studies compared against another copy, an unresolved V gene accounts for under half, and the cause of the remainder is not known. V and J calls plus clone size are reproduced from that table; the DNA served to infer D and trimming. Present in this sample are under 60,000 clones, around four fifths of which were seen just once. The ten biggest clones cover over 4.5% of the sample.

Inclusive of the bounding cysteine and phenylalanine, the CDR3 is 14 residues long. Only the CDR3 part of the read is kept: 42 bases, read in frame from the first base. The paper as a whole reports these results and caveats: How much clinical and demographic metadata was included differed by source and by participant, and the metadata was provided uncurated.

The collaborating institutions used their own protocols to collect whole blood in K2EDTA tubes. Collaborator samples were shipped for TCRbeta analysis as frozen whole blood, isolated PBMCs, or DNA extracted from either sample type. The rearranged segments are TRBV21-1 and TRBJ2-7; the table's D call of TRBD2 was not tested on the DNA. TRBV21-1 is a pseudogene. The sample consisted of peripheral blood. This clonotype originated in a human donor in a cohort sampled during active COVID-19. The CDR3 reads CASSKGELSYEQYF. The sequenced DNA: TGTGCCAGCAGCAAAGGGGAGCTCAGCTACGAGCAGTACTTC.